This T cell receptor (beta chain) was documented in a study of healthy donors' naive CD4 and CD8 T cells. Study findings and constraints: Positive CDR3 charge linked to CD4+ cells, negative to CD8+ cells.

CD4+CD8-CD45RO-CD45RA+ cells were naive CD4+; CD8+CD4-CD45RA+CD27bright cells were naive CD8+. Germline V gives CDR1 MDHEN, CDR2 SYDVKM. The ends were cut back, 6 bases at V and 5 bases at J, with 10 bases in the middle. This CDR3 comprises 13 residues. Details on this clonotype: Its antigen is currently unknown.

Starting from around 500 ng of total RNA, TCR libraries were made with linear amplification. TCRdb reanalysed the reads using MiXCR and keeps one entry per CDR3 protein. The data hold roughly 200,000 distinct CDR3 sequences, with around three quarters observed a single time. The sample comprised naive CD4+ and CD8+ T cells sorted from blood, pooled from several donors. The TCR was taken from a pool of human donors in good health; the sample pools cells from several healthy donors. This chain uses TRBV28 with TRBJ2-2, with D unclear. The DNA of the CDR3 is TGTGCCAGCAGCAAACGCCAGACCGGGGAGCTGTTTTTT. This translates into CASSKRQTGELFF. Based on the CDR3 plus reference TRBV28 and TRBJ2-2, the full variable domain is DVKVTQSSRYLVKRTGEKVFLECVQDMDHENMFWYRQDPGLGLRLIYFSYDVKMKEKGDIPEGYSVSREKKERFSLILESASTNQTSMYLCASSKRQTGELFFGEGSRLTVL.